A single sample gave rise to the 19 T cell receptor beta chains below, sequenced in a study of lymphopenia after photon versus proton radiotherapy (dated by TCRdb to between 2018 and 2021). The library was made by the immunoSEQ multiplex PCR assay. TCRdb took this table from immuneACCESS and kept in-frame rearrangements with V and J called. Such tables lack part of the clones; where checked against another copy, unresolved V genes explain under half of the gap, and the rest is unexplained. In this sample the table shows around 24,000 clones, around 83% of which occur a single time. The top ten clonotypes cover more than 3% of the sample. The specimen comprised peripheral blood, sampled from a patient treated with photon-based radiotherapy. Receptors originate from a woman aged 50 to 65 with pancreatic cancer.

This rearrangement joins TRBV23-1 to TRBJ1-1; D might be TRBD1 (5 bases). TRBV23-1 is given ORF status, its function remaining uncertain. The V end lost 4 bases, the J end lost 0 bases, and 18 bases lay between the germline ends. CDR3 length: 17 amino acids. The CDR3 DNA is TGCGCCAGCAGTCGTCGGTCGGAGGGGTACATGAACACTGAAGCTTTCTTT. It is translated as CASSRRSEGYMNTEAFF.

This chain uses TRBV7-6 with TRBJ2-1; TRBD2 matches at 9 bases. CDR3 length equals 16 residues. The V and J ends lost 5 bases and 6 bases, in that order; junction bases with no gene match: 11. Germline V gene lookup returns CDR1 SGHVS and CDR2 FNYEAQ. The CDR3 spells CASSRRAGGGSNEQFF. The CDR3 nucleotides read TGTGCCAGCAGCCGAAGGGCGGGAGGGGGAAGCAATGAGCAGTTCTTC.

The V and J genes are TRBV5-1 and TRBJ2-7; unclear D gene. The germline CDR1 and CDR2 sequences are SGHRS and YFSETQ. This CDR3 is built from 14 residues. V dropped 4 bases and J dropped 3 bases, with 14 bases sitting between them. CDR3 DNA: TGCGCCAGCAGCCTGGAAGGGTGGAGCTACGAGCAGTACTTC. Protein sequence: CASSLEGWSYEQYF.

The gene calls are TRBV28 and TRBJ2-7; 11 nucleotides match TRBD1. Germline CDR1 is MDHEN and CDR2 is SYDVKM. The CDR3 is 16 amino acids. V dropped 4 bases and J dropped 4; count of bases not matched to a gene: 9. CDR3 nucleotide sequence: TGTGCCAGCAGTTCAGGCCCGCGGGACAGGGGGTACGAGCAGTACTTC. Its translation is CASSSGPRDRGYEQYF.

The chain has TRBV19 and TRBJ2-2, with TRBD2 identical over 11 bases. The germline gives CDR1 LNHDA, CDR2 SQIVND (reference sequence). The CDR3 spans 15 residues. Unmatched junction bases numbered 4, after V lost 4 bases and J lost 6 bases. In nucleotides, the CDR3 is TGTGCCAGTAGTACCGGGACTAGCGGTTCCGGGGAGCTGTTTTTT. It yields the protein CASSTGTSGSGELFF.

The CDR3 DNA reads TGTGCCAGCAGCACCGACAGGGCTGCGGGAAACACCATATATTTT. Protein sequence: CASSTDRAAGNTIYF. This sequence joins TRBV11-2 and TRBJ1-3; 7 bases map to TRBD1. The germline V gene has CDR1 SGHAT and CDR2 FQNNGV. The CDR3 is made up of 15 amino acids. The V and J ends lost 5 bases and 4 bases, in that order; junction bases with no gene match: 8.

A few counts support this clone. V is TRBV7-8 and J is TRBJ2-2; 9 bases fit TRBD1. The germline V gene has CDR1 SGHVS and CDR2 FQNEAQ. This CDR3 contains 17 residues. After removal of 5 bases from V and 3 bases from J, the junction contained 10 bases not matched to a gene. As DNA, the CDR3 is TGTGCCAGCAGCCCGGAGGGGGGACAGGGAGACACCGGGGAGCTGTTTTTT. Encoded protein: CASSPEGGQGDTGELFF.

The chain combines TRBV12-5 with TRBJ2-7; 8 positions match TRBD1. V was pared by 5 bases and J by 3 bases, with 3 bases of the junction left unmatched. Germline-derived CDR1 and CDR2 are LGHNT and FRNRAP. The CDR3 totals 13 residues. The CDR3 region is CASGLGQGYEQYF. CDR3 sequence (DNA): TGTGCTAGTGGTCTTGGACAGGGCTACGAGCAGTACTTC.

The chain uses TRBV28 and TRBJ2-7; the D is unclear. The germline V and J ends were trimmed by 4 bases and 3 bases, with 16 bases remaining between them. This CDR3 has 15 residues. The germline V gene encodes CDR1 MDHEN and CDR2 SYDVKM. The CDR3 loop is CASSSRIGRNYEQYF. CDR3 nucleotide sequence: TGTGCCAGCAGTTCCCGAATTGGCCGAAACTACGAGCAGTACTTC.

The chain links TRBV4-2 to TRBJ2-1; 10 nucleotides agree with TRBD2. Germline CDR1 LGHNA, CDR2 YNFKEQ. CDR3 length equals 17 residues. V lost 5 bases to trimming and J lost 3 bases; unmatched junction nucleotides: 10. The DNA for the CDR3 is TGTGCCAGCAGCGTTCGGCTAGCGGGAGTCTACTACAATGAGCAGTTCTTC. This translates into CASSVRLAGVYYNEQFF.

The chain links TRBV18 to TRBJ2-5; D unresolved. This CDR3 has 12 amino acids. Germline assignment: CDR1 KGHSH and CDR2 LQKENI. Trimming removed 3 bases from V and 2 bases from J, with 4 bases in between. For the CDR3, the DNA is TGTGCCAGCTCACCGACGCAAGAGACCCAGTACTTC. It codes for CASSPTQETQYF.

V gene TRBV5-1 combines with J gene TRBJ2-7, with D unresolved. Deletions cut 0 bases from V and 2 bases from J, with 6 bases between. This CDR3 has 13 residues. The germline CDR1 and CDR2 sequences are SGHRS and YFSETQ. In nucleotides, the CDR3 is TGCGCCAGCAGCTTGGATAGTCCCTACGAGCAGTACTTC. It specifies CASSLDSPYEQYF.

This rearrangement joins TRBV2 to TRBJ2-1; 12 positions match TRBD1. CDR1 SNHLY and CDR2 FYNNEI come from the germline V gene. Trimming at V came to 6 bases and at J to 7 bases, leaving 7 bases not matched to a gene. The CDR3 consists of 15 residues. The CDR3 nucleotides are TGTGCCAGCAGGGGTCCGGGACAGGGGGCAAATGAGCAGTTCTTC. Its translation is CASRGPGQGANEQFF.

V usage is TRBV19 and J usage is TRBJ2-1; 8 bases match TRBD2. Trimming removed 2 bases from V and 8 bases from J; junction bases left unmatched: 20. CDR3 length equals 19 residues. Germline CDR1 LNHDA, CDR2 SQIVND (reference sequence). DNA for the CDR3: TGTGCCAGTAGTATAACTTCGCACCCCGGGTCTAGCGGGTTCGATGAGCAGTTCTTC. Translated: CASSITSHPGSSGFDEQFF. Using reference TRBV19 and TRBJ2-1 for the parts outside the CDR3, the full variable domain is DGGITQSPKYLFRKEGQNVTLSCEQNLNHDAMYWYRQDPGQGLRLIYYSQIVNDFQKGDIAEGYSVSREKKESFPLTVTSAQKNPTAFYLCASSITSHPGSSGFDEQFFGPGTRLTVL.

The rearrangement uses TRBV5-1 and TRBJ2-7; a possible D gene is TRBD1 (5 bases). The germline V and J ends were trimmed by 0 bases and 5 bases, with 12 bases remaining between them. Germline V gene data show CDR1 as SGHRS and CDR2 as YFSETQ. The CDR3 is made up of 14 amino acids. The CDR3 here is CASSLDFRGNEQYF. DNA for the CDR3: TGCGCCAGCAGCTTGGACTTTAGGGGAAACGAGCAGTACTTC.

CDR3 protein: CASIWGETGELFF. CDR3 nucleotide sequence: TGTGCCAGCATTTGGGGGGAAACCGGGGAGCTGTTTTTT. The rearrangement joins TRBV2 to TRBJ2-2; weak D call: TRBD2 (6 bases). V was cut by 7 bases and J by 5 bases, with 11 bases left in between. There are 13 residues in the CDR3. Germline loops: CDR1 SNHLY, CDR2 FYNNEI.

This CDR3 reads CAISELARQETQYF. CDR3 coding DNA: TGTGCCATCAGTGAACTAGCGAGACAAGAGACCCAGTACTTC. The rearrangement uses TRBV10-3 and TRBJ2-5; 7 nucleotides align to TRBD2. The length of the CDR3 is 14 residues. The V and J ends lost 3 bases and 2 bases, in that order; junction bases with no gene match: 3. Germline CDR1 ENHRY, CDR2 SYGVKD.

CDR3: CAWSLHAGLSVEQFF. The CDR3 DNA is TGTGCCTGGAGTCTCCACGCTGGACTTTCCGTAGAGCAGTTCTTC. The chain is built from TRBV30 and TRBJ2-1, with D possibly matching TRBD2 (5 bases). The CDR3 totals 15 residues. CDR1 and CDR2 from the germline V gene are GTSNPN and SVGIG (reference sequence). The V and J ends lost 2 bases and 10 bases respectively, with 21 bases between them.

This chain uses TRBV2 with TRBJ2-7; 11 bases match TRBD1. J was trimmed by 4 bases and V by 7 bases; bases with no gene match: 9. The CDR3 length is 15 residues. In germline, CDR1 is SNHLY, CDR2 FYNNEI. The DNA of the CDR3 is TGTGCCAGCATAGTCGGGACAGGGGGTTGGTACGAGCAGTACTTC. Translating it yields CASIVGTGGWYEQYF.